These 31 T cell receptor beta chains share one sample of origin, sequenced in a study of OX40 agonist ivuxolimab in advanced cancers. This table comes from immunoSEQ multiplex PCR, and its TCRdb copy is limited to in-frame clones, with some not included. The table shows over 75,000 clones, with roughly 88% occurring only once. Material: CD4+ or CD8+ T cells sorted from blood, obtained in a trial of the OX40 agonist ivuxolimab. The receptors were gathered from an adult with an advanced solid tumor such as melanoma, head and neck, liver or kidney cancer.

The V call is TRBV19, the J call TRBJ2-7; 8 nucleotides agree with TRBD2. Germline V gives CDR1 LNHDA, CDR2 SQIVND (reference sequence). CDR3 length: 12 amino acids. V was clipped by 4 bases and J by 9 bases; unmatched bases: 5. CDR3: CASSTSSGRQYF. The DNA of the CDR3 is TGTGCCAGTAGTACTTCTAGCGGGCGGCAGTACTTC.

The CDR3 DNA reads as TGTGCCAGCAGCGCCGGAATTGCACAAGAGACCCAGTACTTC. It is translated as CASSAGIAQETQYF. The chain recombines TRBV7-8 with TRBJ2-5, with D unresolved. The ends were cut back, 5 bases at V and 2 bases at J, with 12 bases in the middle. Per germline, CDR1 SGHVS and CDR2 FQNEAQ. This CDR3 contains 14 residues.

J is TRBJ2-5 and V is TRBV4-1, with 8 positions matching TRBD2. The CDR3 contains 16 residues. V lost 0 bases and J lost 2; bases outside the gene matches: 5. The V gene's germline CDR1 is MGHRA and CDR2 YSYEKL. In DNA, the CDR3 is TGCGCCAGCAGCCAAGATTGGTTAGCGGGACAAGAGACCCAGTACTTC. Its translation is CASSQDWLAGQETQYF.

The chain joins TRBV18 to TRBJ2-3; unclear D gene. The CDR3 spans 15 residues. V was shortened by 3 bases and J by 6 bases, with 16 bases between the two germline ends. Germline loops: CDR1 KGHSH, CDR2 LQKENI. CDR3 in amino acids: CASSPLLSISDTQYF. The DNA for the CDR3 is TGTGCCAGCTCACCGCTTCTGTCAATCTCCGATACGCAGTATTTT.

V usage is TRBV7-3 and J usage is TRBJ2-2, with D maybe TRBD2 (5 bases). The CDR3 consists of 15 residues. V was trimmed by 3 bases and J by 4 bases, leaving 12 bases between them. CDR1 SGHTA and CDR2 FQGTGA come from the germline V gene. CDR3 sequence reads: CASSFGRRGTGELFF. Here the CDR3 DNA reads TGTGCCAGCAGCTTCGGCCGACGGGGCACCGGGGAGCTGTTTTTT.

The V gene is TRBV10-3, the J gene TRBJ2-7; 11 nucleotides line up with TRBD2. The CDR3 extends over 13 amino acids. CDR1 and CDR2 (germline): ENHRY, SYGVKD. V lost 8 bases and J lost 2; bases outside the gene matches: 2. The CDR3 DNA is TGTGCCATCGGGGGACTAGCGGCCTACGAGCAGTACTTC. Amino acid sequence: CAIGGLAAYEQYF.

The rearrangement joins TRBV10-3 to TRBJ2-3; 14 bases are shared with TRBD2. The V gene end was trimmed by 6 bases and the J gene end by 6 bases; junction bases not matched to a gene: 8. The CDR3 totals 16 residues. Germline loops: CDR1 ENHRY, CDR2 SYGVKD. CDR3 residues: CAISPTSGRAGDTQYF. The CDR3 bases are TGTGCCATCAGCCCGACTAGCGGGAGGGCCGGGGATACGCAGTATTTT.

This sequence joins TRBV28 and TRBJ1-5; 10 bases align to TRBD1. There are 16 residues in the CDR3. The germline V gene encodes CDR1 MDHEN and CDR2 SYDVKM. V lost 5 bases and J lost 6; bases outside the gene matches: 10. The CDR3 bases are TGTGCCAGCAGTCCCAGACAGGGGGCAGGAATTCAGCCCCAGCATTTT. As protein: CASSPRQGAGIQPQHF. The full variable domain, with the rest looked up from reference TRBV28 and TRBJ1-5, is DVKVTQSSRYLVKRTGEKVFLECVQDMDHENMFWYRQDPGLGLRLIYFSYDVKMKEKGDIPEGYSVSREKKERFSLILESASTNQTSMYLCASSPRQGAGIQPQHFGDGTRLSIL.

The rearrangement uses TRBV4-1 and TRBJ2-1; D is unclear. Between the trimmed V and J ends, which lost 0 bases and 10 bases, there was a span of 10 bases. Germline values: CDR1 MGHRA, CDR2 YSYEKL. The CDR3 covers 13 residues. The CDR3 region has the DNA TGCGCCAGCAGCCAAGAAAGTCGAAGCGAGCAGTTCTTC. Translated: CASSQESRSEQFF.

In its sample, this clone was seen a few times. The chain joins TRBV9 to TRBJ1-3, with 7 bases that match TRBD1. Trimming at V came to 3 bases and at J to 5 bases, leaving 5 bases not matched to a gene. There are 14 residues in the CDR3. Germline V gene data show CDR1 as SGDLS and CDR2 as YYNGEE. CDR3 coding DNA: TGTGCCAGCAGCGCCAGACAGGGAAGAAACACCATATATTTT. Its protein product is CASSARQGRNTIYF.

The rearrangement joins TRBV5-1 to TRBJ2-1, with 10 bases aligning to TRBD1. Germline CDR1 SGHRS, CDR2 YFSETQ. This CDR3 contains 16 residues. V gave up 0 bases and J gave up 6 bases; unmatched junction bases: 6. CDR3 coding DNA: TGCGCCAGCAGCTTGGAAGGGACAGGGGTCACCAATGAGCAGTTCTTC. Translation gives CASSLEGTGVTNEQFF.

The rearrangement joins TRBV6-5 to TRBJ2-1; D is ambiguous. The V end was cut by 6 bases, the J end by 10 bases, with 16 bases between. The CDR3 runs 13 residues. Germline assignment: CDR1 MNHEY and CDR2 SVGAGI. The CDR3 region is CASSLDWAREQFF. In DNA form, the CDR3 reads TGTGCCAGCAGCCTCGACTGGGCGCGGGAGCAGTTCTTC.

This rearrangement joins TRBV6-5 to TRBJ2-7; D perhaps matches TRBD1 (6 bases). CDR3 length: 15 residues. The germline CDR1 and CDR2 sequences are MNHEY and SVGAGI. V lost 6 bases, J lost 2 bases, and 17 bases lay in between. The CDR3 here is CASRLQQGSPYEQYF. The CDR3 DNA reads as TGTGCCAGCAGACTTCAACAGGGAAGCCCCTACGAGCAGTACTTC.

V is TRBV6-5 and J is TRBJ2-7, with 8 positions matching TRBD2. The J segment lost 6 bases and the V segment lost 4 bases, leaving 8 bases of the junction unmatched. CDR3 length: 14 amino acids. CDR1 and CDR2 (germline): MNHEY, SVGAGI. The CDR3 protein is CASSSGGPTREQYF. The CDR3 coding sequence is TGTGCCAGCAGTTCGGGAGGGCCCACGCGCGAGCAGTACTTC.

This clone was counted a single time. The V gene is TRBV9, the J gene TRBJ2-1; D uncertain. V gave up 0 bases and J gave up 9 bases, with 10 bases separating them. The CDR3 runs 13 residues. From germline, CDR1 is SGDLS and CDR2 YYNGEE. CDR3 sequence (DNA): TGTGCCAGCAGCGTAGAGCCGGCCAGTGAGCAGTTCTTC. It encodes CASSVEPASEQFF. Full variable domain (remainder filled in from reference TRBV9 and TRBJ2-1): DSGVTQTPKHLITATGQRVTLRCSPRSGDLSVYWYQQSLDQGLQFLIQYYNGEERAKGNILERFSAQQFPDLHSELNLSSLELGDSALYFCASSVEPASEQFFGPGTRLTVL.

This clone was detected only once. The chain carries TRBV6-1 and TRBJ2-1, with 9 bases aligning to TRBD1. V shed 6 bases, J shed 8 bases, and the junction held 8 bases outside the gene matches. CDR1 is MNHNS, CDR2 SASEGT, per germline. There are 14 residues in the CDR3. The CDR3, as DNA: TGTGCCAGCAGACCGGGACAGGGTTTCCATGAGCAGTTCTTC. It codes for CASRPGQGFHEQFF.

The CDR3 bases are TGTGCCAGCAGCCAAAGACTAGCGGGAAACACCGGGGAGCTGTTTTTT. Encoded protein: CASSQRLAGNTGELFF. V and J are TRBV4-2 and TRBJ2-2, with TRBD2 matching over 11 bases. CDR3 length: 16 amino acids. V was pared by 2 bases and J by 2 bases, with 1 base of the junction left unmatched. Germline V CDR1 and CDR2: LGHNA, YNFKEQ.

The chain carries TRBV5-1 and TRBJ1-3; 7 bases match TRBD1. From germline, CDR1 is SGHRS and CDR2 YFSETQ. The CDR3 extends over 14 amino acids. J lost 4 bases, V lost 5 bases, and 6 bases had no gene match. CDR3 DNA: TGCGCCAGCAGTTCGGGACAGCCAGGAAACACCATATATTTT. This encodes CASSSGQPGNTIYF. Variable domain in full (rest from reference TRBV5-1 and TRBJ1-3): KAGVTQTPRYLIKTRGQQVTLSCSPISGHRSVSWYQQTPGQGLQFLFEYFSETQRNKGNFPGRFSGRQFSNSRSEMNVSTLELGDSALYLCASSSGQPGNTIYFGEGSWLTVV.

The chain has TRBV7-9 and TRBJ1-2, with D uncertain. Germline V gene lookup returns CDR1 SEHNR and CDR2 FQNEAQ (reference sequence). V lost 5 bases, J lost 5 bases, and 15 bases lay in between. This CDR3 has 14 amino acids. CDR3 nucleotide sequence: TGTGCCAGCAGCCCCGGGCGGTTTGGGTATGGCTACACCTTC. Translated, it gives CASSPGRFGYGYTF. Looking up the rest from reference TRBV7-9 and TRBJ1-2 gives the full variable domain: DTGVSQNPRHKITKRGQNVTFRCDPISEHNRLYWYRQTLGQGPEFLTYFQNEAQLEKSRLLSDRFSAERPKGSFSTLEIQRTEQGDSAMYLCASSPGRFGYGYTFGSGTRLTVV.

The V gene is TRBV29-1, the J gene TRBJ2-1; 10 positions agree with TRBD1. This CDR3 is built from 15 residues. Per the germline V gene, CDR1 is SQVTM and CDR2 is ANQGSEA. The V and J ends lost 3 bases and 2 bases, in that order; junction bases with no gene match: 4. The CDR3 DNA follows: TGCAGCGTTGAGGGTGGGACAGGGGCCTACAATGAGCAGTTCTTC. Its translation: CSVEGGTGAYNEQFF.

This chain uses TRBV5-5 with TRBJ1-4, with 8 nucleotides matching TRBD1. The CDR3 is 15 amino acids. CDR1 and CDR2 from the germline V gene are SGHKS and YYEKEE (reference sequence). V lost 3 bases to trimming and J lost 5 bases; unmatched junction nucleotides: 6. CDR3 in amino acids: CASSSAGGSNEKLFF. As DNA, the CDR3 is TGTGCCAGCAGCTCCGCAGGGGGCTCCAATGAAAAACTGTTTTTT.

This clone was counted a single time. The V call is TRBV7-2, the J call TRBJ2-5; perhaps D is TRBD1 or TRBD2 (6 bases each). Germline assignment: CDR1 SGHTA and CDR2 FQGNSA. Trimming pared 0 bases from V and 4 bases from J, leaving 12 bases between. The CDR3 has 15 residues. CDR3 in amino acids: CASSLALGGGETQYF. The CDR3 DNA sequence: TGTGCCAGCAGCTTAGCGCTGGGGGGCGGAGAGACCCAGTACTTC.

This clone was picked up one time. V is TRBV27 and J is TRBJ1-1; 8 nucleotides align to TRBD1. Germline lookup yields CDR1 MNHEY and CDR2 SMNVEV (reference sequence). The CDR3 is 14 residues long. V trimming: 6 bases; J trimming: 4 bases; junction bases outside the gene matches: 7. CDR3 loop: CASRRTGRSTEAFF. CDR3 sequence (DNA): TGTGCCAGCAGAAGGACAGGGCGGAGCACTGAAGCTTTCTTT.

The genes are TRBV7-3 and TRBJ2-5; D gene ambiguous. The CDR3 runs 11 residues. V gave up 2 bases and J gave up 11 bases, with 9 bases separating them. Per the germline V gene, CDR1 is SGHTA and CDR2 is FQGTGA. The CDR3 bases are TGTGCCAGCAGCTTAGGGTCAGTGCAGTACTTC. Its translation is CASSLGSVQYF.

In its sample, this clone was seen once. The chain links TRBV2 to TRBJ2-1, with 7 bases matching TRBD2. Trimming cost V 6 bases and J 5 bases; bases outside gene matches: 1. Germline CDR1 SNHLY, CDR2 FYNNEI. The CDR3 spans 12 residues. DNA of the CDR3: TGTGCCAGCAGGCTAGCGGACAATGAGCAGTTCTTC. This codes for CASRLADNEQFF.

The chain combines TRBV28 with TRBJ1-4; a weak D match, TRBD1 (6 bases). Germline V lookup: CDR1 MDHEN, CDR2 SYDVKM. The CDR3 has 14 amino acids. V lost 2 bases to trimming and J lost 5 bases, with 9 bases between them. The CDR3 DNA follows: TGTGCCAGCAGTTTAGGACAGTTAAATGAAAAACTGTTTTTT. It encodes CASSLGQLNEKLFF.

Details on this clone: This CDR3 is also generated by other DNA sequences in the sample. V gene TRBV18 combines with J gene TRBJ2-7; D possibly uses TRBD1 or TRBD2 (5 bases each). Germline V gene sequence: CDR1 KGHSH, CDR2 LQKENI. The CDR3 has 13 residues. Trimming pared 2 bases from V and 4 bases from J, leaving 9 bases between. This CDR3 reads CASSPGTGYEQYF. CDR3 bases: TGTGCCAGCTCACCAGGGACGGGTTACGAGCAGTACTTC.

The V call is TRBV15, the J call TRBJ1-2; no clear D. The germline V and J ends were trimmed by 0 bases and 6 bases, with 17 bases remaining between them. CDR3 size: 16 residues. The germline CDR1 and CDR2 sequences are LNHNV and YYDKDF (reference sequence). CDR3 DNA: TGTGCCACCAGCAGAGATTCGGCCAGCTTTTGGGATGGCTACACCTTC. Protein: CATSRDSASFWDGYTF. The whole variable domain, remainder taken from reference TRBV15 and TRBJ1-2, is DAMVIQNPRYQVTQFGKPVTLSCSQTLNHNVMYWYQQKSSQAPKLLFHYYDKDFNNEADTPDNFQSRRPNTSFCFLDIRSPGLGDTAMYLCATSRDSASFWDGYTFGSGTRLTVV.

This clone was seen just once. The V call is TRBV18, the J call TRBJ2-5; tentatively, D is TRBD2 (6 bases). The germline CDR1 and CDR2 sequences are KGHSH and LQKENI. Deletions cut 2 bases from V and 4 bases from J, with 11 bases between. This CDR3 spans 14 amino acids. The CDR3 region is CASSPISGGETQYF. In DNA, the CDR3 is TGTGCCAGCTCACCAATTAGCGGCGGAGAGACCCAGTACTTC.

The chain employs TRBV2 and TRBJ2-7, with a possible D match to TRBD1 (6 bases). Germline V gene data show CDR1 as SNHLY and CDR2 as FYNNEI. V lost 6 bases and J 3 bases, leaving 15 bases between the germline ends. This CDR3 is built from 14 residues. The CDR3 coding sequence is TGTGCCAGCAGGGCCGACAGGACCATCTACGAGCAGTACTTC. Its translation is CASRADRTIYEQYF. Complete variable domain (other parts from reference TRBV2 and TRBJ2-7): EPEVTQTPSHQVTQMGQEVILRCVPISNHLYFYWYRQILGQKVEFLVSFYNNEISEKSEIFDDQFSVERPDGSNFTLKIRSTKLEDSAMYFCASRADRTIYEQYFGPGTRLTVT.

The chain links TRBV4-1 to TRBJ2-3; 9 nucleotides line up with TRBD2. V gave up 1 base and J gave up 4 bases; unmatched junction bases: 3. Germline V gene lookup returns CDR1 MGHRA and CDR2 YSYEKL. This CDR3 comprises 15 residues. CDR3 sequence: CASSQGGRAADTQYF. Here the CDR3 DNA reads TGCGCCAGCAGCCAAGGCGGGAGGGCCGCAGATACGCAGTATTTT.